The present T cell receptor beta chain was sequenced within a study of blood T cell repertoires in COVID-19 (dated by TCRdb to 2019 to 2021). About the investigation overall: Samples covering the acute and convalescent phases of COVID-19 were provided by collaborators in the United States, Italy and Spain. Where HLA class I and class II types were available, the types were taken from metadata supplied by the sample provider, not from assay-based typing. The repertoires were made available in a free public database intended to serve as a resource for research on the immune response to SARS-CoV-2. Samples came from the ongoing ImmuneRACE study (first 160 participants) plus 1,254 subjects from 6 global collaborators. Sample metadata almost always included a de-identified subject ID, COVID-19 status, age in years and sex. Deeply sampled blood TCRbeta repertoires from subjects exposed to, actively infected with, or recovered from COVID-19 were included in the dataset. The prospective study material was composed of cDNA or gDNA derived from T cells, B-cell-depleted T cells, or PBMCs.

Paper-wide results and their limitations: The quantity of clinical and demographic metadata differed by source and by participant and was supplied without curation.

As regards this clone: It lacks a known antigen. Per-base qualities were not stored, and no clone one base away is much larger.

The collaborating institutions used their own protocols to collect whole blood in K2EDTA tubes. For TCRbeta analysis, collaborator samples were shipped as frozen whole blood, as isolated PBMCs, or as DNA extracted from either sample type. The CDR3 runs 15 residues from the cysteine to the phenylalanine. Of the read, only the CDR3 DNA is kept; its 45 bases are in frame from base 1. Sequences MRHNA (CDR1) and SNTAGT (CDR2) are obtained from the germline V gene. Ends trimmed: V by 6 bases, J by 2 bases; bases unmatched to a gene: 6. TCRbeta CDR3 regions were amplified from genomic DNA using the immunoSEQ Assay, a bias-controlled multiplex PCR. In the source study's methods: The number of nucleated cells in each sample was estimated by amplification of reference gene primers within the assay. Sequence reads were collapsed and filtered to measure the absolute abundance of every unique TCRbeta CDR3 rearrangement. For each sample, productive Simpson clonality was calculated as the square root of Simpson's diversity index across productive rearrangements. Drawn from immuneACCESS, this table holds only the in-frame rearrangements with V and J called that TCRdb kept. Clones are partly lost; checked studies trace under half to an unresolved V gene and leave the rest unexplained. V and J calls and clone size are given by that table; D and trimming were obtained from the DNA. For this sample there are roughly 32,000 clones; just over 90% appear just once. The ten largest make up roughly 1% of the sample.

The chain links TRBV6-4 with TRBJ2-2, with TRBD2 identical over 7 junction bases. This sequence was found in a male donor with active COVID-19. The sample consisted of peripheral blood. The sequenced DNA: TGTGCCAGCAGAGTAAGCGGGGTTAACACCGGGGAGCTGTTTTTT. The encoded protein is CASRVSGVNTGELFF.